The present T cell receptor beta chain was sequenced within a study of vaccination effects on CD4 cells after COVID-19. Antigen-specific CD4+ T cells expanded by the ViraFEST assay with viral peptide pools were then sequenced. Subsequent to roughly 9 days of culture, CD4+ T cells were isolated. Every participant took two doses of the BNT162b2 or mRNA-1273 vaccine. Supplemented with approximately 10 IU/ml IL-2 and roughly 10 ug/ml peptides, a few million PBMC per well were kept in culture. TCRdb's copy holds only in-frame clones and misses some; the assay was immunoSEQ multiplex PCR. The sample holds about 15,000 clones, 60% to 80% seen once. This clone showed up just once. The antigen is unknown. CDR3 length: 13 residues. Trimming shortened V by 1 base and J by 4 bases, and 8 bases separated the two germline ends. Germline values: CDR1 SGHTS, CDR2 YDEGEE.

The clonotype was recovered from a human donor who received a COVID-19 vaccine. The source was CD4+ T cells from PBMCs cultured with HCoV-NL63 spike peptides, collected after COVID-19 vaccination. The rearrangement links TRBV5-8 to TRBJ1-2, with D possibly TRBD1 on 5 matching bases. The CDR3 reads CASSLQGIYGYTF. The CDR3 coding sequence is TGTGCCAGCAGCTTGCAGGGTATCTATGGCTACACCTTC.